The sequence of this TCR beta chain was determined in a study of cytomegalovirus exposure and HLA in healthy donors. Study results and limitations: In a later analysis, donors in an Asian-associated ancestry cluster reportedly had fewer N-insertions in productive TCRs than the cohort mean.

The PCR was carried out with 60 Vbeta primers and 13 Jbeta primers. Method: immunoSEQ multiplex PCR; TCRdb's copy keeps in-frame clones and lacks some. This repertoire includes 35,000 to 45,000 clones. Regarding this clone: No antigen is known for it.

The material sequenced was PBMCs. This receptor was obtained from a man under 40 in good health and CMV-seronegative.

CDR3: CASSLAHGLAADNEQFF. The DNA for the CDR3 is TGTGCCAGCAGCTTAGCCCATGGACTAGCGGCCGACAATGAGCAGTTCTTC. The chain joins TRBV7-9 to TRBJ2-1, with 10 bases aligning to TRBD2. The V segment lost 0 bases and the J segment 5 bases; nucleotides outside the gene matches: 7. Germline lookup yields CDR1 SEHNR and CDR2 FQNEAQ (reference sequence). This CDR3 has 17 residues. The whole variable domain, filled in from reference TRBV7-9 and TRBJ2-1, reads DTGVSQNPRHKITKRGQNVTFRCDPISEHNRLYWYRQTLGQGPEFLTYFQNEAQLEKSRLLSDRFSAERPKGSFSTLEIQRTEQGDSAMYLCASSLAHGLAADNEQFFGPGTRLTVL.